This TCR beta chain was recovered during a study of Ad26.COV2.S vaccination and SARS-CoV-2 variants. Findings of the study overall: A substantial breadth of spike-specific CD8+ and CD4+ T cell responses after vaccination has been reported.

In the case of this clone: Its antigen is currently unknown.

The V gene's germline CDR1 is SGDLS and CDR2 YYNGEE. Trimming pared 0 bases from V and 0 bases from J, leaving 16 bases between. There are 19 residues in the CDR3. Data came from immunoSEQ multiplex PCR; TCRdb stores just in-frame clones and leaves some out. In the table there are some 270,000 clones, roughly 85% of which are singletons. Stated treatment: some 20 received Ad26.COV2.S at low or high dose, single or two shots; 5 received placebo; per-sample allocation not given. All samples were drawn on day 63, counting from the first vaccine or placebo injection. The clonotype was recovered from a person aged 18 to 65 who received the Ad26.COV2.S COVID-19 vaccine or a placebo. The J gene is TRBJ1-6, the V gene TRBV9; D may be TRBD1 (6 bases). The source material was peripheral blood, sampled in a trial of Ad26.COV2.S vaccine versus placebo. The CDR3 nucleotides are TGTGCCAGCAGCGTAGATGTCAGGGGCCGGAGCTCCTATAATTCACCCCTCCACTTT. The encoded protein is CASSVDVRGRSSYNSPLHF.